This T cell receptor beta chain was recorded in a study of cytomegalovirus exposure and HLA in healthy donors. Germline CDR1 and CDR2: MDHEN and SYDVKM. This CDR3 spans 14 amino acids. A multiplex PCR was run with 60 Vbeta primers and 13 Jbeta primers. Data came from immunoSEQ multiplex PCR; TCRdb stores just in-frame clones and leaves some out. Among approximately 82,000 clones listed, about three fifths were seen once. J is TRBJ2-5 and V is TRBV28; TRBD1 matches 7 bases. The DNA end lines up better with TRBJ2-7; the J call may be wrong. This clonotype originated in a woman aged 30 to 39 in good health and CMV-seropositive. Sequences were obtained from PBMCs. The CDR3 reads CATMGQILSYEQYF. CDR3 bases: TGTGCCACAATGGGACAGATCCTCTCCTACGAGCAGTACTTC.